A selection of T cell receptor beta chains follows, all from one sample in a study of response to subunit inactivated influenza vaccine. TCRdb fed the RT-PCR reads into MiXCR, producing one record per CDR3 protein. The sample holds about 520,000 distinct CDR3 sequences; approximately 7.2% are singletons and the top ten take 13%. The specimen comprised PBMCs from blood, sampled approximately 25 months after vaccination. These receptors were collected from a man aged 50 to 69 who received an inactivated influenza vaccine. The CDR3 runs from the conserved cysteine through the conserved F or W. A D gene is named only where the DNA matches it firmly. The size entry is marked missing in some rows and otherwise reads once, few, many or a size class.

clone_size j_call v_call d_call cdr3_aa cdr3_nt
many TRBJ2-2 TRBV4-3 NA CASSQDLTENTGELFF TGCGCCAGCAGCCAAGATCTTACGGAGAACACCGGGGAGCTGTTTTTT
NA TRBJ1-1 TRBV5-1 TRBD1 CASSSSGQGFTEAFF TGCGCCAGCAGCTCTTCCGGACAGGGCTTCACTGAAGCTTTCTTT
few TRBJ2-1 TRBV27 TRBD2 CASSSPLLAGGPYNEQFF TGTGCCAGCAGTTCTCCTCTACTAGCGGGAGGGCCCTACAATGAGCAGTTCTTC
few TRBJ2-7 TRBV12-3/TRBV12-4 NA CASSFAGGQYF TGTGCCAGCAGTTTTGCCGGGGGGCAGTACTTC
NA TRBJ1-1 TRBV29-1 NA CSVAWPWGTEAFF TGCAGCGTTGCGTGGCCCTGGGGCACTGAAGCTTTCTTT
NA TRBJ2-2 TRBV20-1 TRBD2 CSARDEAGGLTGELFF TGCAGTGCTAGAGATGAAGCGGGAGGGTTAACCGGGGAGCTGTTTTTT
NA TRBJ2-7 TRBV10-3 NA CAISEAGSYEQYF TGTGCCATCAGTGAGGCGGGGTCCTACGAGCAGTACTTC
few TRBJ2-5 TRBV7-6 TRBD2 CASSRGLVSQETQYF TGTGCCAGCAGCCGGGGACTAGTTTCCCAAGAGACCCAGTACTTC
many TRBJ1-1 TRBV12-3/TRBV12-4 TRBD1 CASSTGGTGPAFF TGTGCCAGCAGTACTGGGGGGACAGGACCAGCTTTCTTT
few TRBJ2-3 TRBV12-3/TRBV12-4 TRBD2 CASSLEAGGTDTQYF TGTGCCAGCAGTTTAGAGGCGGGGGGCACAGATACGCAGTATTTT
many TRBJ1-2 TRBV4-2 NA CASSQKQGELYGYTF TGTGCCAGCAGCCAAAAACAGGGAGAGCTATATGGCTACACCTTC
NA TRBJ2-5 TRBV2 TRBD2 CASSVASGSLETQYF TGTGCCAGCAGTGTTGCTAGCGGGAGTTTGGAGACCCAGTACTTC
many TRBJ2-7 TRBV4-3 NA CASSQVRGSYEQYF TGCGCCAGCAGCCAAGTTCGGGGCTCCTACGAGCAGTACTTC
NA TRBJ2-7 TRBV5-1 NA CASSGGQPPTKQYF TGCGCCAGCAGCGGCGGACAGCCCCCTACGAAGCAGTACTTC
many TRBJ2-3 TRBV7-9 TRBD1 CASSQGQGRADTQYF TGTGCCAGCAGCCAGGGACAGGGAAGAGCAGATACGCAGTATTTT
NA TRBJ1-1 TRBV7-8 NA CASSLPEERGAFF TGTGCCAGCAGCTTACCGGAGGAAAGGGGAGCTTTCTTT
NA TRBJ2-7 TRBV20-1 TRBD2 CRGIRTSGNGEQYF TGCAGGGGTATAAGGACTAGCGGGAATGGCGAGCAGTACTTC
many TRBJ2-4 TRBV20-1 NA CSARPSGAGAKNIQYF TGCAGTGCTAGACCATCAGGGGCGGGCGCCAAAAACATTCAGTACTTC
many TRBJ2-2 TRBV4-1 TRBD1 CASSHPGQGSGELFF TGCGCCAGCAGCCATCCCGGACAGGGGTCCGGGGAGCTGTTTTTT
NA TRBJ1-1 TRBV20-1 TRBD1 CSARESRGLLTEAFF TGCAGTGCTAGAGAGTCCAGGGGGCTGTTAACTGAAGCTTTCTTT
NA TRBJ2-5 TRBV2 NA CASSEASGETQYF TGTGCCAGCAGTGAAGCTAGCGGTGAGACCCAGTACTTC
NA TRBJ2-7 TRBV7-9 NA CASGPQSYEQYF TGTGCCAGCGGCCCCCAGTCCTACGAGCAGTACTTC
NA TRBJ1-5 TRBV7-2 NA CASSLKAVAQPQHF TGTGCCAGCAGCTTAAAGGCCGTCGCGCAGCCCCAGCATTTT
NA TRBJ1-5 TRBV7-2 NA CASSLALGRANQPQHF TGTGCCAGCAGCTTAGCCCTGGGCAGAGCGAATCAGCCCCAGCATTTT
many TRBJ1-1 TRBV7-8 TRBD1 CASSVGQASTEAFF TGTGCCAGCAGCGTGGGACAGGCGTCCACTGAAGCTTTCTTT
few TRBJ2-1 TRBV4-3 TRBD1 CASSITAGTGGNEQFF TGCGCCAGCAGTATCACCGCCGGGACAGGGGGCAATGAGCAGTTCTTC
few TRBJ1-5 TRBV12-3/TRBV12-4 NA CASSAGPPKPQHF TGTGCCAGCAGTGCGGGACCGCCCAAGCCCCAGCATTTT
many TRBJ2-5 TRBV5-1 NA CASSLGEGRETQYF TGCGCCAGCAGCTTGGGTGAGGGCCGGGAGACCCAGTACTTC
NA TRBJ2-2 TRBV12-3/TRBV12-4 NA CASSPRDPRTTGELFF TGTGCCAGCAGTCCTAGGGACCCTCGTACCACCGGGGAGCTGTTTTTT
few TRBJ2-5 TRBV7-9 NA CASSDVAATQYF TGTGCCAGCAGCGATGTTGCGGCGACCCAGTACTTC
NA TRBJ2-2 TRBV15 NA CATSVEAGFTGELFF TGTGCCACCAGCGTCGAGGCGGGATTCACCGGGGAGCTGTTTTTT
NA TRBJ2-7 TRBV5-1 TRBD2 CASSLTSGSHEQYF TGCGCCAGCAGCTTGACTAGCGGGAGCCACGAGCAGTACTTC
few TRBJ2-1 TRBV7-7 NA CASSLVGSDEQFF TGTGCCAGCAGCTTAGTGGGATCGGACGAGCAGTTCTTC
few TRBJ2-7 TRBV20-1 NA CSASVLHQSPYEQYF TGCAGTGCTAGCGTACTTCACCAGAGCCCTTACGAGCAGTACTTC
few TRBJ2-3 TRBV2 NA CASSALTTTQYF TGTGCCAGCAGTGCGCTTACAACTACGCAGTATTTT
NA TRBJ1-1 TRBV20-1 NA CSVMNTEAFF TGCAGTGTTATGAACACTGAAGCTTTCTTT
NA TRBJ2-1 TRBV10-3 NA CAIAEGSSYNEQFF TGTGCCATCGCGGAGGGCTCCTCCTACAATGAGCAGTTCTTC
once TRBJ1-2 TRBV20-1 NA CSAKSPNYGYTF TGCAGTGCGAAGTCCCCTAACTATGGCTACACCTTC
many TRBJ2-2 TRBV29-1 NA CSVSDTGELFF TGCAGCGTCTCGGACACCGGGGAGCTGTTTTTT
NA TRBJ1-1 TRBV20-1 TRBD1 CSVPTGVVEAFF TGCAGTGTCCCGACAGGGGTGGTTGAAGCTTTCTTT
many TRBJ2-7 TRBV7-9 NA CASSSTEIYEQYF TGTGCCAGCAGCTCAACAGAGATATACGAGCAGTACTTC
NA TRBJ1-1 TRBV12-3/TRBV12-4 NA CASNAMATVGTEAFF TGTGCCAGCAACGCGATGGCGACAGTGGGCACTGAAGCTTTCTTT
many TRBJ1-1 TRBV3-1 NA CASTLRGRTEAFF TGTGCCAGCACCCTACGCGGGAGGACTGAAGCTTTCTTT
many TRBJ2-7 TRBV12-3/TRBV12-4 NA CASSSVPKDEQYF TGTGCCAGCAGTTCCGTCCCTAAGGACGAGCAGTACTTC
few TRBJ1-5 TRBV19 NA CASSIPDRFPSNQPQHF TGTGCCAGTAGTATACCTGACAGGTTCCCTAGCAATCAGCCCCAGCATTTT